A single sample gave rise to the 24 T cell receptor beta chains below, sequenced in a study of T cell responses to AZD1222 COVID-19 vaccine. Measured with immunoSEQ multiplex PCR; TCRdb has only the in-frame clones, and not every one. This sample has about 140,000 clones, with around 90% found just once. Sequenced here: peripheral blood, sampled 28 days after the second AZD1222 dose. These receptors were obtained from an adult who received the AZD1222 COVID-19 vaccine.

This rearrangement joins TRBV6-5 to TRBJ2-7, with D perhaps matching TRBD2 (6 bases). The CDR3 sequence is 12 residues long. Germline CDR1 reads MNHEY; CDR2 reads SVGAGI. V lost 8 bases, J lost 4 bases, and 12 bases lay in between. This CDR3 reads CASGTFLYEQYF. CDR3 in DNA: TGTGCCAGCGGGACTTTTCTATACGAGCAGTACTTC.

The chain uses TRBV4-1 and TRBJ2-3, with 9 bases matching TRBD1. CDR3 length equals 17 residues. The germline V gene has CDR1 MGHRA and CDR2 YSYEKL. Trimming at V came to 3 bases and at J to 4 bases, leaving 11 bases not matched to a gene. CDR3 sequence reads: CASSHISTGQGSDTQYF. The CDR3 coding sequence is TGCGCCAGCAGCCATATATCCACGGGACAGGGCTCAGATACGCAGTATTTT.

The rearrangement uses TRBV18 and TRBJ1-2; D may be TRBD1 (6 bases). Looked up from germline, CDR1 is KGHSH and CDR2 is LQKENI. The V and J ends lost 3 bases and 3 bases respectively, with 8 bases between them. CDR3 length: 13 amino acids. CDR3 protein: CASSPDSDYGYTF. The CDR3 nucleotides read TGTGCCAGCTCACCGGACAGCGACTATGGCTACACCTTC. Full variable domain (rest looked up from reference TRBV18 and TRBJ1-2): NAGVMQNPRHLVRRRGQEARLRCSPMKGHSHVYWYRQLPEEGLKFMVYLQKENIIDESGMPKERFSAEFPKEGPSILRIQQVVRGDSAAYFCASSPDSDYGYTFGSGTRLTVV.

This chain links TRBV7-2 with TRBJ2-1; 9 positions match TRBD2. The V segment lost 1 base and the J segment 9 bases; nucleotides outside the gene matches: 10. There are 16 residues in the CDR3. Germline CDR1 reads SGHTA; CDR2 reads FQGNSA. CDR3 sequence: CASSLEGRRGGGEQFF. The CDR3 DNA reads as TGTGCCAGCAGCTTAGAAGGTCGGCGGGGGGGTGGTGAGCAGTTCTTC.

The J gene is TRBJ2-7, the V gene TRBV6-5; D not resolved. The CDR3 is 14 residues long. Germline CDR1 and CDR2: MNHEY and SVGAGI. V was trimmed by 0 bases and J by 2 bases, leaving 8 bases between them. CDR3: CASSYSINPYEQYF. The DNA of the CDR3 is TGTGCCAGCAGTTACTCCATCAACCCCTACGAGCAGTACTTC.

The V and J genes are TRBV28 and TRBJ1-5, with D hard to call. The CDR3 is made up of 17 amino acids. V lost 6 bases to trimming and J lost 0 bases, with 18 bases between them. Looked up from germline, CDR1 is MDHEN and CDR2 is SYDVKM. For the CDR3, the DNA is TGTGCCAGCAGGGCAAAAGCGGTGGGGTATAGCAATCAGCCCCAGCATTTT. Translation: CASRAKAVGYSNQPQHF.

This sequence joins TRBV6-5 and TRBJ1-6; 8 bases are shared with TRBD1. This CDR3 is built from 14 residues. V dropped 6 bases and J dropped 10; count of bases not matched to a gene: 8. From germline, CDR1 is MNHEY and CDR2 SVGAGI. CDR3 protein: CASRSTGEDSPLHF. In nucleotides, the CDR3 is TGTGCCAGCAGATCGACAGGGGAGGACTCACCCCTCCACTTT.

The J gene is TRBJ1-6, the V gene TRBV7-9, with D possibly matching TRBD1 (5 bases). The germline V gene has CDR1 SEHNR and CDR2 FQNEAQ (reference sequence). The CDR3 loop spans 14 amino acids. V was shortened by 3 bases and J by 6 bases, with 9 bases between the two germline ends. The CDR3 spells CASSLGQVNSPLHF. In nucleotides, the CDR3 is TGTGCCAGCAGCTTGGGGCAGGTTAATTCACCCCTCCACTTT.

The chain uses TRBV4-3 and TRBJ1-1, with 7 bases fitting TRBD1. The CDR3 totals 15 residues. The V and J ends lost 3 bases and 4 bases, in that order; junction bases with no gene match: 8. CDR1 and CDR2 from the germline V gene are LGHNA and YSLEER. The CDR3 DNA follows: TGCGCCAGCAGCCAGTACTTGGCAGGGGGCACTGAAGCTTTCTTT. It yields the protein CASSQYLAGGTEAFF.

The chain employs TRBV3-1 (or the pseudogene TRBV3-2) and TRBJ2-1, with 10 nucleotides matching TRBD2. With V trimmed by 9 bases and J by 4 bases, 3 bases remained unmatched. The CDR3 is 13 residues long. The germline CDR1 and CDR2 sequences are LGHDT and YNNKEL (reference sequence). This CDR3 reads CARGLAEYNEQFF. The CDR3 DNA is TGTGCCAGAGGACTAGCGGAATACAATGAGCAGTTCTTC.

CDR3 loop: CASSPRQATNTGELFF. CDR3 in DNA: TGTGCCAGCAGTCCACGACAGGCGACGAACACCGGGGAGCTGTTTTTT. This chain connects TRBV27 to TRBJ2-2, with TRBD1 as a possible D gene (6 bases). This CDR3 is built from 16 residues. Germline V gives CDR1 MNHEY, CDR2 SMNVEV (reference sequence). The germline V and J ends were trimmed by 5 bases and 0 bases, with 13 bases remaining between them.

This chain uses TRBV27 with TRBJ1-3, with 7 bases aligning to TRBD1. Trimming removed 6 bases from V and 4 bases from J; junction bases left unmatched: 3. The CDR3 has 13 amino acids. CDR1 and CDR2 from the germline V gene are MNHEY and SMNVEV (reference sequence). CDR3 amino acids: CASSRTGGNTIYF. CDR3 nucleotides: TGTGCCAGCAGCCGGACAGGAGGAAACACCATATATTTT.

The rearrangement links TRBV10-3 to TRBJ2-1, with 11 bases that match TRBD2. The germline V gene encodes CDR1 ENHRY and CDR2 SYGVKD. Germline trimming cut 2 bases from V and 6 bases from J; bases unmatched to any gene: 6. This CDR3 has 16 amino acids. DNA for the CDR3: TGTGCCATCAGTGAGGGGGGGACTAGCGGCGGCAATGAGCAGTTCTTC. It specifies CAISEGGTSGGNEQFF.

The rearrangement joins TRBV5-1 to TRBJ2-7; 8 positions agree with TRBD1. Germline assignment: CDR1 SGHRS and CDR2 YFSETQ. The CDR3 runs to 15 residues. Trimming at V came to 4 bases and at J to 2 bases, leaving 8 bases not matched to a gene. In DNA, the CDR3 is TGCGCCAGCAGCGAAGGACAGGGAAGGCCCTACGAGCAGTACTTC. It specifies CASSEGQGRPYEQYF.

This chain connects TRBV27 to TRBJ1-2; TRBD1 is a possible D gene (6 bases). This CDR3 region has 15 residues. The V end lost 3 bases, the J end lost 1 base, and 12 bases lay between the germline ends. Looked up from germline, CDR1 is MNHEY and CDR2 is SMNVEV (reference sequence). The CDR3 region is CASSLLGGGNYGYTF. The CDR3, as DNA: TGTGCCAGCAGTTTGTTAGGGGGTGGTAACTATGGCTACACCTTC.

Only one count was recorded for this clone. This sequence joins TRBV7-9 and TRBJ1-1, with a possible D match to TRBD1 (5 bases). This CDR3 region has 13 residues. CDR1 and CDR2 from the germline V gene are SEHNR and FQNEAQ (reference sequence). The ends were cut back, 5 bases at V and 4 bases at J, with 11 bases in the middle. CDR3 protein: CASSRMQGTEAFF. In nucleotides, the CDR3 is TGTGCCAGCAGCCGAATGCAGGGCACTGAAGCTTTCTTT.

The J gene is TRBJ1-6, the V gene TRBV27; D is ambiguous. CDR1 is MNHEY, CDR2 SMNVEV, per germline (reference sequence). The CDR3 contains 15 residues. Deletions cut 3 bases from V and 9 bases from J, with 15 bases between. The CDR3 DNA sequence: TGTGCCAGCAGTTTGAACAGTTCACCTAGTTCACCCCTCCACTTT. This codes for CASSLNSSPSSPLHF.

V usage is TRBV5-4 and J usage is TRBJ2-7; no definite D call. There are 15 residues in the CDR3. Deletions cut 1 base from V and 0 bases from J, with 11 bases between. Germline-derived CDR1 and CDR2 are SGHNT and YYREEE (reference sequence). CDR3 in amino acids: CASSLNRVSSYEQYF. CDR3 DNA sequence: TGTGCCAGCAGCTTGAATAGGGTTAGCTCCTACGAGCAGTACTTC.

The chain uses TRBV7-2 and TRBJ2-1; weak D call: TRBD2 (5 bases). The CDR3 length is 16 residues. Trimming stripped 2 bases from V and 5 bases from J, with 16 bases between. Germline V gives CDR1 SGHTA, CDR2 FQGNSA. Here the CDR3 DNA reads TGTGCCAGCAGCTTATGGGCTAGGACTTTAGACAATGAGCAGTTCTTC. It codes for CASSLWARTLDNEQFF.

This clone showed up just a few times. The CDR3 sequence: CATSYRLQEKLFF. The DNA for the CDR3 is TGTGCCACCAGCTACAGGCTACAGGAAAAACTGTTTTTT. The chain recombines TRBV15 with TRBJ1-4, with TRBD1 as a possible D gene (5 bases). Trimming removed 5 bases from V and 8 bases from J, with 12 bases in between. CDR1 is LNHNV, CDR2 YYDKDF, per germline (reference sequence). There are 13 residues in the CDR3.

V gene TRBV5-1 combines with J gene TRBJ2-7, with no clear D. The CDR3 sequence is 13 residues long. CDR1 and CDR2 from the germline V gene are SGHRS and YFSETQ. Between the trimmed V and J ends, which lost 0 bases and 2 bases, there was a span of 6 bases. The CDR3 region has the DNA TGCGCCAGCAGCTTGGGCTTTACCTACGAGCAGTACTTC. Amino acid sequence: CASSLGFTYEQYF.

The chain joins TRBV5-1 to TRBJ1-2, with a tentative D call TRBD1 (5 bases). Per the germline V gene, CDR1 is SGHRS and CDR2 is YFSETQ. The CDR3 is 14 residues long. Trimming took off 1 base at V and 5 bases at J, with 12 bases between the two ends. The CDR3 DNA follows: TGCGCCAGCAGCTTGTTGGACAACGATTATGGCTACACCTTC. Amino acid sequence: CASSLLDNDYGYTF.

V usage is TRBV28 and J usage is TRBJ1-4, with D hard to call. Per the germline V gene, CDR1 is MDHEN and CDR2 is SYDVKM. V was shortened by 7 bases and J by 8 bases, with 8 bases between the two germline ends. CDR3 size: 11 residues. Here the CDR3 reads CASTGGEKLFF. The CDR3 DNA sequence: TGTGCCAGCACGGGTGGGGAAAAACTGTTTTTT.

The V gene is TRBV19, the J gene TRBJ1-6; the match to TRBD1 covers 7 bases. Trimming at V came to 1 base and at J to 5 bases, leaving 2 bases not matched to a gene. Germline CDR1 is LNHDA and CDR2 is SQIVND (reference sequence). This CDR3 spans 15 amino acids. CDR3: CASSIGTGNNSPLHF. The CDR3 DNA is TGTGCCAGTAGTATAGGGACAGGCAATAATTCACCCCTCCACTTT.